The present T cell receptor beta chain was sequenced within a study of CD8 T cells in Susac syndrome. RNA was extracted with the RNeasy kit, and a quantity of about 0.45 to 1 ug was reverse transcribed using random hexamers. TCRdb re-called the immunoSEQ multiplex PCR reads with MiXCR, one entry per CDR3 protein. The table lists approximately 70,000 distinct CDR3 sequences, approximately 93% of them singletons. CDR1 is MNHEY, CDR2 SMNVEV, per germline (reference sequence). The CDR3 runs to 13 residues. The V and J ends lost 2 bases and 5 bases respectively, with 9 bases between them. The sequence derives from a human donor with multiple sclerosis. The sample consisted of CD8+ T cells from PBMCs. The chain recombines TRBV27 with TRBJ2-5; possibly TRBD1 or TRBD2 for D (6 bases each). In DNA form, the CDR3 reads TGTGCCAGCAGTTTACAGGGGAGGGAGACCCAGTACTTC. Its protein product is CASSLQGRETQYF.